This passage covers 22 T cell receptor beta chains from one sample sequenced in a study of CD8 T cells in Susac syndrome (dated by TCRdb to the late 2010s). Preparation of the library involved the immunoSEQ multiplex PCR assay. RNA was extracted with the RNeasy kit and roughly 0.5 to 1 ug was reverse transcribed using random hexamers. Using fastp trimming at Q25 and MiXCR clonotype assembly, TCRdb reanalyzed the public sequencing data and kept in-frame beta chains. Merged by CDR3 protein, the rows form single entries marked with the most common genes and DNA. This sample has around 130,000 distinct CDR3 sequences in its table, and around 94% of those were observed once. Just over 0.095% of the sample comes from the top ten. Sequenced material: CD4+ T cells from PBMCs. These receptors all stem from a human donor in good health.

J is TRBJ2-1 and V is TRBV2; D gene uncertain. The V and J ends lost 3 bases and 0 bases respectively, with 9 bases between them. CDR1 and CDR2 from the germline V gene are SNHLY and FYNNEI. CDR3 length equals 15 residues. CDR3 bases: TGTGCCAGCAGTGATGACCGCTACTCCTACAATGAGCAGTTCTTC. Protein: CASSDDRYSYNEQFF.

The chain joins TRBV11-2 to TRBJ2-2; TRBD2 is a possible D gene (5 bases). This CDR3 contains 13 residues. Germline V gene sequence: CDR1 SGHAT, CDR2 FQNNGV. V lost 7 bases and J 7 bases, leaving 13 bases between the germline ends. This CDR3 reads CASTSSRGGELFF. The CDR3, as DNA: TGTGCCAGCACCTCCAGCCGGGGCGGGGAGCTGTTTTTT.

The CDR3 reads CASSSSGGSYEQYF. The CDR3 nucleotides read TGTGCCAGTAGTTCCTCGGGGGGGTCCTACGAGCAGTACTTC. The genes are TRBV19 and TRBJ2-7, with TRBD2 identical over 8 bases. Germline-derived CDR1 and CDR2 are LNHDA and SQIVND (reference sequence). V lost 5 bases and J lost 1; bases outside the gene matches: 4. This CDR3 is 14 amino acids long.

J is TRBJ2-1 and V is TRBV7-9, with a possible D match to TRBD1 (6 bases). Trimming cost V 2 bases and J 10 bases, with 12 bases left between them. Germline loops: CDR1 SEHNR, CDR2 FQNEAQ (reference sequence). There are 13 residues in the CDR3. The CDR3 loop reads CASSLTFDREQFF. Here the CDR3 DNA reads TGTGCCAGCAGCTTAACTTTTGACAGGGAGCAGTTCTTC.

This chain links TRBV20-1 with TRBJ2-1, with D perhaps TRBD1 or TRBD2 (5 bases each). There are 16 residues in the CDR3. With 0 bases removed from V and 7 bases from J, the gap between germline ends came to 19 bases. The germline V gene has CDR1 DFQATT and CDR2 SNEGSKA (reference sequence). The CDR3 DNA follows: TGCAGTGCTAGAGATCGGGACCATAACGCCTGGAATGAGCAGTTCTTC. It is translated as CSARDRDHNAWNEQFF.

This clonotype has a single count. The J gene is TRBJ1-1, the V gene TRBV19; 7 bases line up with TRBD1. Germline V lookup: CDR1 LNHDA, CDR2 SQIVND (reference sequence). The CDR3 runs 15 residues. J gave up 4 bases and V 2 bases, and 7 bases lay outside the gene matches. CDR3 protein: CASSINEGARTEAFF. The CDR3 DNA reads TGTGCCAGTAGTATAAATGAGGGGGCGCGCACTGAAGCTTTCTTT.

The J gene is TRBJ2-5, the V gene TRBV7-9, with D tentatively TRBD1 (5 bases). CDR3 length: 17 residues. The germline CDR1 and CDR2 sequences are SEHNR and FQNEAQ (reference sequence). V shed 2 bases and J shed 3 bases, with 19 bases lying between them. Here the CDR3 reads CASSLRRASPDKETQYF. The CDR3 DNA sequence: TGTGCCAGCAGCTTACGCAGGGCCTCACCCGATAAAGAGACCCAGTACTTC.

This clonotype was observed a single time. The rearrangement joins TRBV18 to TRBJ1-1; D possibly corresponds to TRBD1 (5 bases). The germline CDR1 and CDR2 sequences are KGHSH and LQKENI. Trimming removed 3 bases from V and 3 bases from J, with 8 bases in between. This CDR3 contains 13 residues. CDR3 DNA sequence: TGTGCCAGCTCACCGGGGCAGGACACTGAAGCTTTCTTT. Protein sequence: CASSPGQDTEAFF. Using reference TRBV18 and TRBJ1-1 for the parts outside the CDR3, the full variable domain is NAGVMQNPRHLVRRRGQEARLRCSPMKGHSHVYWYRQLPEEGLKFMVYLQKENIIDESGMPKERFSAEFPKEGPSILRIQQVVRGDSAAYFCASSPGQDTEAFFGQGTRLTVV.

This clonotype was picked up one time. The chain carries TRBV6-2 or TRBV6-3 and TRBJ2-1; 9 bases map to TRBD2. The germline gives CDR1 MNHEY, CDR2 SVGEGT. The CDR3 extends over 18 amino acids. Unmatched junction bases numbered 15, after V lost 2 bases and J lost 7 bases. The CDR3 reads CASSYRGPPSGIENEQFF. DNA for the CDR3: TGTGCCAGCAGTTACAGGGGACCGCCTAGCGGGATAGAAAATGAGCAGTTCTTC.

The chain recombines TRBV14 with TRBJ1-3, with D possibly being TRBD1 (5 bases). This CDR3 spans 17 amino acids. Trimming took 2 bases from V and 0 from J, leaving 14 bases between them. Germline V gives CDR1 SGHDN, CDR2 FVKESK. Here the CDR3 reads CASSQTQGLSSGNTIYF. The CDR3 DNA reads TGTGCCAGCAGCCAAACCCAGGGATTGAGCTCTGGAAACACCATATATTTT.

This clonotype was detected only once. The chain has TRBV11-2 and TRBJ2-3; TRBD1 is a possible D gene (7 bases). CDR1 is SGHAT, CDR2 FQNNGV, per germline. Trimming took off 2 bases at V and 1 base at J, with 19 bases between the two ends. This CDR3 has 18 amino acids. The CDR3 DNA sequence: TGTGCCAGCAGCTTAAGGTCGGCAGGGGGGTTTGGCACAGATACGCAGTATTTT. Protein sequence: CASSLRSAGGFGTDTQYF.

The chain has TRBV12-3 or TRBV12-4 and TRBJ2-1; 12 nucleotides line up with TRBD2. The trim removed 2 bases at V and 10 bases at J, leaving 9 bases unmatched. CDR3 length equals 16 residues. CDR3 nucleotide sequence: TGTGCCAGCAGTTTAAGCGGGACTAGCGGGTTGGCGGAGCAGTTCTTC. Its translation: CASSLSGTSGLAEQFF.

Only one count was recorded for this clonotype. The rearrangement links TRBV25-1 to TRBJ2-2; weak D call: TRBD2 (7 bases). Per germline, CDR1 MGHDK and CDR2 SYGVNS. V was trimmed by 4 bases and J by 5 bases, leaving 11 bases between them. This CDR3 contains 14 residues. CDR3 in DNA: TGTGCCAGCAGTGTACAGGGAGGGACCGGGGAGCTGTTTTTT. It is translated as CASSVQGGTGELFF.

The chain combines TRBV4-3 with TRBJ2-5, with 11 nucleotides matching TRBD1. From germline, CDR1 is LGHNA and CDR2 YSLEER. V shed 0 bases, J shed 5 bases, and the junction held 2 bases outside the gene matches. This CDR3 is 15 amino acids long. This CDR3 reads CASSQDWTGGETQYF. DNA for the CDR3: TGCGCCAGCAGCCAAGACTGGACAGGGGGCGAGACCCAGTACTTC.

V gene TRBV29-1 combines with J gene TRBJ2-7; a possible D gene is TRBD1 (5 bases). With 6 bases removed from V and 5 bases from J, the gap between germline ends came to 14 bases. CDR1 SQVTM and CDR2 ANQGSEA come from the germline V gene. The CDR3 is 12 residues long. The CDR3 nucleotides read TGCAGCGTACGAGACCCAGGGCACGAGCAGTACTTC. It is translated as CSVRDPGHEQYF.

The chain recombines TRBV19 with TRBJ2-5; 12 bases match TRBD2. This CDR3 comprises 16 residues. The junction had 10 bases not matched to a gene; V was cut back by 6 bases and J by 5 bases. Germline assignment: CDR1 LNHDA and CDR2 SQIVND (reference sequence). The CDR3 reads CASSLGLAGPTETQYF. The CDR3 DNA follows: TGTGCCAGTAGCCTCGGACTAGCGGGACCTACGGAGACCCAGTACTTC. Filled out from reference TRBV19 and TRBJ2-5, the complete variable domain reads DGGITQSPKYLFRKEGQNVTLSCEQNLNHDAMYWYRQDPGQGLRLIYYSQIVNDFQKGDIAEGYSVSREKKESFPLTVTSAQKNPTAFYLCASSLGLAGPTETQYFGPGTRLLVL.

The chain uses TRBV15 and TRBJ1-5; D is unresolved. V lost 0 bases, J lost 5 bases, and 2 bases lay in between. The V gene's germline CDR1 is LNHNV and CDR2 YYDKDF (reference sequence). The CDR3 is made up of 12 amino acids. DNA of the CDR3: TGTGCCACCAGCAGAGATCATCAGCCCCAGCATTTT. This translates into CATSRDHQPQHF.

The V call is TRBV30, the J call TRBJ1-1; tentative D call: TRBD1 (5 bases). The CDR3 is made up of 13 amino acids. The germline V and J ends were trimmed by 6 bases and 2 bases, with 13 bases remaining between them. Germline-derived CDR1 and CDR2 are GTSNPN and SVGIG (reference sequence). This CDR3 reads CACSRDGNTEAFF. CDR3 coding DNA: TGTGCCTGTAGCCGGGACGGAAACACTGAAGCTTTCTTT. Complete variable domain (other parts from reference TRBV30 and TRBJ1-1): SQTIHQWPATLVQPVGSPLSLECTVEGTSNPNLYWYRQAAGRGLQLLFYSVGIGQISSEVPQNLSASRPQDRQFILSSKKLLLSDSGFYLCACSRDGNTEAFFGQGTRLTVV.

The chain employs TRBV15 and TRBJ2-3; D is undetermined. Between the trimmed V and J ends, which lost 4 bases and 5 bases, there was a span of 13 bases. The CDR3 length is 14 residues. Germline assignment: CDR1 LNHNV and CDR2 YYDKDF (reference sequence). The CDR3 sequence is CATSIIQAIDTQYF. CDR3 DNA sequence: TGTGCCACCAGCATAATTCAGGCGATAGATACGCAGTATTTT. Full variable domain (remainder filled in from reference TRBV15 and TRBJ2-3): DAMVIQNPRYQVTQFGKPVTLSCSQTLNHNVMYWYQQKSSQAPKLLFHYYDKDFNNEADTPDNFQSRRPNTSFCFLDIRSPGLGDTAMYLCATSIIQAIDTQYFGPGTRLTVL.

The V and J genes are TRBV5-1 and TRBJ2-5, with D unclear. From germline, CDR1 is SGHRS and CDR2 YFSETQ. Trimming shortened V by 2 bases and J by 0 bases, and 20 bases separated the two germline ends. The CDR3 consists of 18 residues. DNA for the CDR3: TGCGCCAGCAGCTTAAATTCACCAGACCAATTGTACCAAGAGACCCAGTACTTC. This sequence encodes CASSLNSPDQLYQETQYF.

The gene calls are TRBV30 and TRBJ2-1; no clear D. The V gene lost 2 bases and the J gene lost 7 bases, with 9 bases spanning the gap. The CDR3 consists of 12 residues. Germline loops: CDR1 GTSNPN, CDR2 SVGIG (reference sequence). CDR3 residues: CAWSTPFNEQFF. The CDR3 DNA is TGTGCCTGGAGTACCCCCTTTAATGAGCAGTTCTTC.

The chain uses TRBV27 and TRBJ1-1; TRBD1 matches at 7 bases. Germline CDR1 reads MNHEY; CDR2 reads SMNVEV (reference sequence). V dropped 8 bases and J dropped 1; count of bases not matched to a gene: 7. The CDR3 runs to 14 residues. Here the CDR3 reads CASRGAGGNTEAFF. CDR3 DNA sequence: TGTGCCAGCCGGGGAGCAGGGGGGAACACTGAAGCTTTCTTT.